These 21 T cell receptor beta chains came from one sample sequenced in a study of blood T cells in healthy people across ages. PCR was performed a second time for about 6 to 12 cycles using a sample-barcoded 5' primer and a J-beta primer mix. MiXCR, run by TCRdb on the 5' RACE reads, gives a single entry per CDR3 protein. Here the sample spans some 1,800,000 distinct CDR3 sequences, around 42% being singletons. The specimen sequenced was blood. These receptors all come from a human donor in good health.

V usage is TRBV2 and J usage is TRBJ2-5; 7 bases match TRBD1. The DNA end favors TRBJ2-7, so the J call may be wrong. This CDR3 has 14 amino acids. Per germline, CDR1 SNHLY and CDR2 FYNNEI. Here the CDR3 reads CASSEAGTVYEQYF. DNA of the CDR3: TGTGCCAGCAGTGAAGCGGGGACAGTTTACGAGCAGTACTTC.

V and J are TRBV4-2 and TRBJ1-3; D gene ambiguous. The V gene lost 4 bases and the J gene lost 4 bases, with 14 bases spanning the gap. The germline CDR1 and CDR2 sequences are LGHNA and YNFKEQ. The CDR3 has 15 amino acids. CDR3 sequence (DNA): TGTGCCAGCAGCCCCTCAGGAGAAACCGGAAACACCATATATTTT. This codes for CASSPSGETGNTIYF.

The chain recombines TRBV4-3 with TRBJ2-7, with no clear D. CDR1 is LGHNA, CDR2 YSLEER, per germline. This CDR3 is 13 amino acids long. Trimming stripped 4 bases from V and 6 bases from J, with 13 bases between. For the CDR3, the DNA is TGCGCCAGCAGCCTGGCGGTTGGTGGCGAGCAGTACTTC. This translates into CASSLAVGGEQYF.

This clonotype appeared many times. The chain joins TRBV11-2 to TRBJ2-5; D not resolved. V gave up 4 bases and J gave up 5 bases, with 5 bases separating them. The V gene's germline CDR1 is SGHAT and CDR2 FQNNGV. The CDR3 consists of 11 residues. The CDR3 sequence: CASSYDETQYF. The CDR3, as DNA: TGTGCCAGCAGCTATGACGAGACCCAGTACTTC. The full variable domain, rest sourced from reference TRBV11-2 and TRBJ2-5, is EAGVAQSPRYKIIEKRQSVAFWCNPISGHATLYWYQQILGQGPKLLIQFQNNGVVDDSQLPKDRFSAERLKGVDSTLKIQPAKLEDSAVYLCASSYDETQYFGPGTRLLVL.

This chain links TRBV5-6 with TRBJ2-5, with D perhaps TRBD1 or TRBD2 (5 bases each). V dropped 6 bases and J dropped 3 bases, with 21 bases sitting between them. The CDR3 consists of 16 residues. Germline V CDR1 and CDR2: SGHDT, YYEEEE. The CDR3 here is CASNFPGAPREETQYF. DNA for the CDR3: TGTGCCAGCAATTTCCCCGGGGCCCCCCGGGAAGAGACCCAGTACTTC.

The rearrangement joins TRBV28 to TRBJ2-6, with TRBD1 matching 10 bases. The germline gives CDR1 MDHEN, CDR2 SYDVKM. CDR3 length: 16 amino acids. The junction had 1 base not matched to a gene; V was cut back by 3 bases and J by 2 bases. CDR3 protein: CASSLGTGAGANVLTF. The CDR3 DNA is TGTGCCAGCAGTTTGGGGACAGGGGCTGGGGCCAACGTCCTGACTTTC. Supplemented by reference TRBV28 and TRBJ2-6, the full variable domain reads DVKVTQSSRYLVKRTGEKVFLECVQDMDHENMFWYRQDPGLGLRLIYFSYDVKMKEKGDIPEGYSVSREKKERFSLILESASTNQTSMYLCASSLGTGAGANVLTFGAGSRLTVL.

This clonotype has only a few counts. V and J are TRBV7-2 and TRBJ1-2; D perhaps matches TRBD1 (5 bases). V gave up 6 bases and J gave up 8 bases, with 22 bases separating them. The CDR3 totals 15 residues. Germline V gene sequence: CDR1 SGHTA, CDR2 FQGNSA. The CDR3 sequence is CASRFRSGGTGGYTF. CDR3 nucleotide sequence: TGTGCCAGCAGATTTAGGAGCGGGGGGACGGGAGGCTACACCTTC.

This clonotype was detected ten times or more. The CDR3: CASSQDMGSSYEQYF. The CDR3 coding sequence is TGTGCCAGCAGCCAAGATATGGGCAGTTCCTACGAGCAGTACTTC. The chain joins TRBV14 to TRBJ2-7; D not certain. Trimming removed 0 bases at V and 1 base at J, with 10 bases between. CDR3 length: 15 residues. From germline, CDR1 is SGHDN and CDR2 FVKESK.

CDR3 DNA: TGTGCCAGCTCACCACATCCCCAGGGACACGAGCAGTACTTC. This translates into CASSPHPQGHEQYF. This chain connects TRBV18 to TRBJ2-5; D tentatively reads TRBD1 or TRBD2 (5 bases each). The J call could be wrong; TRBJ2-7 is a better fit for the DNA end. CDR1 and CDR2 (germline): KGHSH, LQKENI. CDR3 size: 14 residues.

In its sample, this clonotype was seen a few times. This chain joins TRBV6-5 and TRBJ1-1, with D maybe TRBD1 (5 bases). Between the trimmed V and J ends, which lost 5 bases and 1 base, there was a span of 11 bases. The CDR3 has 14 amino acids. CDR1 and CDR2 from the germline V gene are MNHEY and SVGAGI. The CDR3 DNA reads TGTGCCAGCAGTGATAGGGGTGCGAACACTGAAGCTTTCTTT. It specifies CASSDRGANTEAFF.

The V gene is TRBV7-3, the J gene TRBJ2-1, with a tentative D call TRBD2 (6 bases). Germline-derived CDR1 and CDR2 are SGHTA and FQGTGA. The CDR3 is 17 amino acids. The V gene lost 5 bases and the J gene lost 5 bases, with 22 bases spanning the gap. In DNA form, the CDR3 reads TGTGCCAGCAGCCTAAAACCCCCTAGCGCCAGCGACAATGAGCAGTTCTTC. It codes for CASSLKPPSASDNEQFF. The entire variable domain, with the rest obtained from reference TRBV7-3 and TRBJ2-1, is as follows: GAGVSQTPSNKVTEKGKYVELRCDPISGHTALYWYRQSLGQGPEFLIYFQGTGAADDSGLPNDRFFAVRPEGSVSTLKIQRTERGDSAVYLCASSLKPPSASDNEQFFGPGTRLTVL.

The V call is TRBV28, the J call TRBJ2-3; D is unclear. Germline lookup yields CDR1 MDHEN and CDR2 SYDVKM. CDR3 length equals 15 residues. V was cut by 5 bases and J by 3 bases, with 15 bases left in between. CDR3 DNA sequence: TGTGCCAGCAGTAGCCCGGTCGAGGTAACAGATACGCAGTATTTT. Its translation is CASSSPVEVTDTQYF.

This clonotype came up many times. The CDR3 DNA reads TGTGCCTCCTCCCGGACAGGACCCTCCTACGAGCAGTACTTC. Its protein product is CASSRTGPSYEQYF. V and J are TRBV10-3 and TRBJ2-7; TRBD1 matches at 7 bases. Germline V CDR1 and CDR2: ENHRY, SYGVKD. The CDR3 runs 14 residues. V lost 11 bases and J lost 0; bases outside the gene matches: 10.

The sample holds a few counts of this clonotype. The V and J genes are TRBV4-1 and TRBJ2-7; D call uncertain. Germline lookup yields CDR1 MGHRA and CDR2 YSYEKL. With 4 bases removed from V and 6 bases from J, the gap between germline ends came to 13 bases. The CDR3 loop spans 13 amino acids. CDR3 sequence reads: CASSPMRFSEQYF. DNA of the CDR3: TGCGCCAGCAGCCCAATGAGGTTCAGCGAGCAGTACTTC.

This chain links TRBV5-1 with TRBJ1-6, with 7 bases identical to TRBD1. The junction had 10 bases not matched to a gene; V was cut back by 4 bases and J by 3 bases. Germline V gene lookup returns CDR1 SGHRS and CDR2 YFSETQ. This CDR3 is 17 amino acids long. CDR3 in amino acids: CASSSAGGGGYNSPLHF. The CDR3 DNA sequence: TGCGCCAGCAGCAGCGCCGGAGGGGGCGGCTATAATTCACCCCTCCACTTT.

This clonotype was found a few times. This sequence joins TRBV29-1 and TRBJ1-1, with TRBD1 as a possible D gene (5 bases). In germline, CDR1 is SQVTM, CDR2 ANQGSEA. This CDR3 is built from 12 residues. Trimming shortened V by 2 bases and J by 7 bases, and 11 bases separated the two germline ends. Here the CDR3 DNA reads TGCAGCGTTGAACTCGGGGGGATTGAAGCTTTCTTT. Translation gives CSVELGGIEAFF.

The rearrangement links TRBV10-2 to TRBJ1-6; TRBD1 might be the D (6 bases). The V and J ends lost 10 bases and 8 bases respectively, with 18 bases between them. Per germline, CDR1 WSHSY and CDR2 SAAADI. This CDR3 is 14 amino acids long. The CDR3 protein is CATRQERSDSPLHF. CDR3 in DNA: TGCGCCACACGACAGGAAAGGTCCGATTCACCCCTCCACTTT.

V and J are TRBV3-1 and TRBJ2-1, with D possibly TRBD2 on 5 matching bases. V lost 4 bases and J 8 bases, leaving 18 bases between the germline ends. CDR1 LGHDT and CDR2 YNNKEL come from the germline V gene (reference sequence). The CDR3 is made up of 15 amino acids. The CDR3 protein is CASSPTPSGSDEQFF. The CDR3, as DNA: TGTGCCAGCAGCCCCACTCCAAGCGGCAGCGATGAGCAGTTCTTC.

The chain uses TRBV10-3 and TRBJ2-2, with TRBD2 identical over 10 bases. V lost 4 bases to trimming and J lost 6 bases; unmatched junction nucleotides: 5. The CDR3 spans 15 residues. Germline CDR1 and CDR2: ENHRY and SYGVKD. CDR3 sequence (DNA): TGTGCCATCAGTGGGCTAGCGGGGGACGCCGGGGAGCTGTTTTTT. Residues: CAISGLAGDAGELFF.

V usage is TRBV20-1 and J usage is TRBJ2-5; tentative D call: TRBD1 (6 bases). The germline CDR1 and CDR2 sequences are DFQATT and SNEGSKA (reference sequence). The CDR3 has 15 amino acids. V was trimmed by 2 bases and J by 5 bases, leaving 18 bases between them. DNA for the CDR3: TGCAGTGCTAGAAACCCCGGGACAAGAGGGGAGACCCAGTACTTC. Protein product: CSARNPGTRGETQYF.

This clonotype has ten or more counts. The rearrangement uses TRBV7-6 and TRBJ2-6; D remains unclear. Germline V lookup: CDR1 SGHVS, CDR2 FNYEAQ. Trimming took 3 bases from V and 2 from J, leaving 11 bases between them. The CDR3 consists of 16 residues. CDR3 region: CASSLAPDTGANVLTF. CDR3 coding DNA: TGTGCCAGCAGCTTGGCGCCGGATACTGGGGCCAACGTCCTGACTTTC.